A single sample is the source of the 6 T cell receptor beta chains below, sequenced in a study of blood T cell repertoires in COVID-19. Generated by immunoSEQ multiplex PCR, the TCRdb table keeps only in-frame clones and is missing some. The table lists about 200,000 clones, just under 85% of them singletons, with around 1% in the top ten. The sequenced sample consisted of peripheral blood. The receptors derive from a man aged 60-69 years with COVID-19, enrolled during active disease.

The chain has TRBV3-1 (or the pseudogene TRBV3-2) and TRBJ1-4, with D perhaps TRBD1 (5 bases). Trimming left V 0 bases short and J 0 bases short, with 11 bases between. CDR1 LGHDT and CDR2 YNNKEL come from the germline V gene (reference sequence). This CDR3 comprises 17 residues. The CDR3 reads CASSQDPGGSTNEKLFF. The CDR3 DNA is TGTGCCAGCAGCCAAGATCCGGGGGGGTCAACTAATGAAAAACTGTTTTTT.

This sequence joins TRBV6-2 or TRBV6-3 and TRBJ2-5; 12 bases agree with TRBD2. The germline CDR1 and CDR2 sequences are MNHEY and SVGEGT. This CDR3 spans 16 amino acids. The V segment lost 2 bases and the J segment 4 bases; nucleotides outside the gene matches: 5. CDR3 loop: CASSYRLAGERETQYF. The CDR3 region has the DNA TGTGCCAGCAGTTACAGACTAGCGGGAGAGAGAGAGACCCAGTACTTC.

The chain uses TRBV25-1 and TRBJ1-1; D possibly corresponds to TRBD1 (6 bases). This CDR3 spans 12 amino acids. V shed 10 bases and J shed 1 base, with 10 bases lying between them. In germline, CDR1 is MGHDK, CDR2 SYGVNS. CDR3 protein: CATRGANTEAFF. The CDR3 DNA follows: TGTGCCACCCGGGGGGCGAACACTGAAGCTTTCTTT.

The sample holds a few counts of this clone. The CDR3 here is CASSYSTRKQPQHF. The CDR3 nucleotides read TGTGCCAGCAGTTACTCGACCAGGAAACAGCCCCAGCATTTT. This chain uses TRBV6-2 or TRBV6-3 with TRBJ1-5; D not resolved. The CDR3 has 14 amino acids. Germline CDR1 MNHEY, CDR2 SVGEGT. The V gene lost 0 bases and the J gene lost 7 bases, with 10 bases spanning the gap.

The CDR3 coding sequence is TGTGCCAGCAGTGAACGCAGGGAAGGCTATGGCTACACCTTC. Encoded protein: CASSERREGYGYTF. The chain couples TRBV2 to TRBJ1-2, with D possibly being TRBD1 (5 bases). Trimming shortened V by 2 bases and J by 4 bases, and 11 bases separated the two germline ends. The CDR3 has 14 residues. Germline values: CDR1 SNHLY, CDR2 FYNNEI.

J is TRBJ2-7 and V is TRBV29-1, with a weak D call TRBD1 (5 bases). The CDR3 runs 13 residues. V was cut by 6 bases and J by 0 bases, with 12 bases left in between. Germline V lookup: CDR1 SQVTM, CDR2 ANQGSEA. In DNA form, the CDR3 reads TGCAGCGTGAGAACCAGGGACTCCTACGAGCAGTACTTC. Its protein is CSVRTRDSYEQYF.